Following are 23 T cell receptor beta chains from one sample sequenced in a study of blood T cell repertoires in COVID-19. Sequencing used immunoSEQ multiplex PCR; TCRdb keeps in-frame clones, though not all of them. Here the sample spans under 450,000 clones, about four fifths being singletons. The sample taken for sequencing was PBMCs or T cells enriched from blood (not recorded which). These TCRs come from a woman aged 45-60 years who had recovered from COVID-19.

V usage is TRBV5-1 and J usage is TRBJ1-6; the D is unclear. Germline loops: CDR1 SGHRS, CDR2 YFSETQ. Trimming shortened V by 0 bases and J by 7 bases, and 8 bases separated the two germline ends. The CDR3 contains 14 residues. For the CDR3, the DNA is TGCGCCAGCAGCTTGGACAGCCGGAATTCACCCCTCCACTTT. Amino acid sequence: CASSLDSRNSPLHF. Combining the CDR3 with reference TRBV5-1 and TRBJ1-6 gives the whole variable domain KAGVTQTPRYLIKTRGQQVTLSCSPISGHRSVSWYQQTPGQGLQFLFEYFSETQRNKGNFPGRFSGRQFSNSRSEMNVSTLELGDSALYLCASSLDSRNSPLHFGNGTRLTVT.

V and J are TRBV5-1 and TRBJ2-7; D may be TRBD1 (6 bases). This CDR3 is 15 amino acids long. Germline V gene sequence: CDR1 SGHRS, CDR2 YFSETQ. The V end lost 2 bases, the J end lost 4 bases, and 16 bases lay between the germline ends. CDR3 bases: TGCGCCAGCAGCTTTTTTACAGGGATAGGGTACGAGCAGTACTTC. This translates into CASSFFTGIGYEQYF. The whole variable domain, remainder taken from reference TRBV5-1 and TRBJ2-7, is KAGVTQTPRYLIKTRGQQVTLSCSPISGHRSVSWYQQTPGQGLQFLFEYFSETQRNKGNFPGRFSGRQFSNSRSEMNVSTLELGDSALYLCASSFFTGIGYEQYFGPGTRLTVT.

In this sample, this clone turned up once. An end of the junction differs from the germline gene, which may be a read error. The chain joins TRBV14 to TRBJ2-1; tentatively, D is TRBD2 (6 bases). Germline V gene lookup returns CDR1 SGHDN and CDR2 FVKESK. The CDR3 contains 16 residues. CDR3 residues: CASSQVTPGLLNQQFF. The CDR3 DNA is TGTGCCAGCAGCCAAGTCACCCCGGGACTCCTCAATCAGCAGTTCTTC.

The V gene is TRBV2, the J gene TRBJ2-3, with TRBD2 identical over 13 bases. Trimming took 7 bases from V and 5 from J; bases not matched to a gene: 6. Germline values: CDR1 SNHLY, CDR2 FYNNEI. The CDR3 is 15 amino acids. The CDR3 loop reads CASISGLAGVDTQYF. CDR3 sequence (DNA): TGTGCCAGCATTTCCGGACTAGCGGGAGTAGATACGCAGTATTTT.

The rearrangement links TRBV27 to TRBJ1-4; TRBD1 is a possible D gene (6 bases). Germline lookup yields CDR1 MNHEY and CDR2 SMNVEV (reference sequence). The CDR3 extends over 16 amino acids. V shed 5 bases and J shed 6 bases, with 19 bases lying between them. The CDR3 loop is CASSLGQSPTHEKLFF. As DNA, the CDR3 is TGTGCCAGCAGTCTAGGACAGTCCCCAACACATGAAAAACTGTTTTTT.

This CDR3 is CASSQDNQVNSPLHF. CDR3 sequence (DNA): TGCGCCAGCAGCCAAGATAACCAGGTTAATTCACCCCTCCACTTT. The chain combines TRBV4-3 with TRBJ1-6, with D unresolved. V was pared by 0 bases and J by 6 bases, with 9 bases between. The CDR3 is made up of 15 amino acids. The germline gives CDR1 LGHNA, CDR2 YSLEER.

J is TRBJ1-6 and V is TRBV18; D is ambiguous. Trimming removed 6 bases from V and 5 bases from J, with 17 bases in between. Germline V gene sequence: CDR1 KGHSH, CDR2 LQKENI. CDR3 length equals 16 residues. CDR3 sequence (DNA): TGTGCCAGCTCCCTGACACCTCCGGCCGATAATTCACCCCTCCACTTT. It encodes CASSLTPPADNSPLHF.

V usage is TRBV3-1 (or the pseudogene TRBV3-2) and J usage is TRBJ1-6, with D perhaps matching TRBD1 (5 bases). CDR1 and CDR2 (germline): LGHDT, YNNKEL (reference sequence). This CDR3 region has 15 residues. V lost 4 bases and J lost 7, with 14 bases in between. The CDR3: CASSLGDSSNSPLHF. For the CDR3, the DNA is TGTGCCAGCAGCCTCGGAGACAGCTCGAATTCACCCCTCCACTTT.

This clone was recorded only once. The chain joins TRBV18 to TRBJ1-5; the D gene is possibly TRBD1 (6 bases). The ends were cut back, 2 bases at V and 4 bases at J, with 21 bases in the middle. Germline CDR1 is KGHSH and CDR2 is LQKENI. The CDR3 has 18 residues. CDR3 sequence (DNA): TGTGCCAGCTCACCAGGTCGAGTTGGGGGGGCCATGAATCAGCCCCAGCATTTT. Translated: CASSPGRVGGAMNQPQHF.

This chain joins TRBV4-2 and TRBJ1-5; the match to TRBD1 covers 9 bases. The CDR3 extends over 16 amino acids. In germline, CDR1 is LGHNA, CDR2 YNFKEQ. V lost 0 bases, J lost 3 bases, and 3 bases stayed unmatched. DNA of the CDR3: TGTGCCAGCAGCCAAGATGGACAGGGGTACAATCAGCCCCAGCATTTT. Translating gives CASSQDGQGYNQPQHF.

V gene TRBV2 combines with J gene TRBJ2-2, with a weak D call TRBD1 (6 bases). Germline assignment: CDR1 SNHLY and CDR2 FYNNEI. The CDR3 runs to 15 residues. Trimming left V 0 bases short and J 6 bases short, with 11 bases between. CDR3 nucleotides: TGTGCCAGCAGTGAAGCGGTGGCAGGGGCCGGGGAGCTGTTTTTT. Translation: CASSEAVAGAGELFF.

The V and J genes are TRBV21-1 and TRBJ1-2. TRBV21-1 is reported as a pseudogene. The length of the CDR3 is 15 residues. The CDR3 loop reads CASSKRGEGLYGYTF. CDR3 DNA: TGTGCCAGCAGCAAAAGGGGGGAGGGCCTCTATGGCTACACCTTC.

This chain connects TRBV10-1 to TRBJ1-6; D unresolved. V lost 3 bases and J lost 10, with 7 bases in between. The CDR3 runs to 12 residues. Germline-derived CDR1 and CDR2 are WNHNN and SYGVQD (reference sequence). Here the CDR3 DNA reads TGCGCCAGCAGTGATAGGAGATCACCCCTCCACTTT. Protein product: CASSDRRSPLHF.

The chain recombines TRBV4-2 with TRBJ2-7, with 14 nucleotides matching TRBD2. Germline CDR1 and CDR2: LGHNA and YNFKEQ. CDR3 length: 17 amino acids. The ends lost 4 bases at V and 6 bases at J; junction bases unmatched: 11. CDR3 DNA: TGTGCCAGCAGCCCTCCCCCCTCCGGGACTAGCGGGAGCGAGCAGTACTTC. This encodes CASSPPPSGTSGSEQYF.

The chain combines TRBV9 with TRBJ1-2, with 10 positions matching TRBD1. CDR1 SGDLS and CDR2 YYNGEE come from the germline V gene. The V gene end was trimmed by 4 bases and the J gene end by 4 bases; junction bases not matched to a gene: 4. This CDR3 is built from 14 residues. This CDR3 reads CASSYDRGLYGYTF. Written as DNA, the CDR3 is TGTGCCAGCAGCTACGACAGGGGGCTCTATGGCTACACCTTC.

This clone has just a few counts. The chain recombines TRBV9 with TRBJ2-2, with a weak D call TRBD2 (6 bases). Trimming took 0 bases from V and 6 from J, leaving 9 bases between them. Germline values: CDR1 SGDLS, CDR2 YYNGEE. This CDR3 contains 14 residues. The DNA of the CDR3 is TGTGCCAGCAGCGTAGCTAGCGAAGCCGGGGAGCTGTTTTTT. It specifies CASSVASEAGELFF.

V is TRBV5-1 and J is TRBJ2-7; TRBD1 agrees at 7 bases. The V segment lost 6 bases and the J segment 3 bases; nucleotides outside the gene matches: 6. CDR1 SGHRS and CDR2 YFSETQ come from the germline V gene. The CDR3 is 13 amino acids. CDR3 nucleotides: TGCGCCAGCACCGGGACAGATTTCTACGAGCAGTACTTC. Translating gives CASTGTDFYEQYF.

A few counts support this clone. V is TRBV19 and J is TRBJ1-2; a possible D gene is TRBD1 (6 bases). The V gene lost 4 bases and the J gene lost 2 bases, with 20 bases spanning the gap. CDR1 and CDR2 (germline): LNHDA, SQIVND (reference sequence). This CDR3 is 17 amino acids long. The CDR3 reads CASSTRTVFIINYGYTF. CDR3 nucleotides: TGTGCCAGTAGTACCAGGACAGTTTTTATCATAAACTATGGCTACACCTTC.

V and J are TRBV4-1 and TRBJ1-1; D might be TRBD1 (5 bases). CDR3 length: 15 amino acids. Germline V gene data show CDR1 as MGHRA and CDR2 as YSYEKL. With 1 base removed from V and 1 base from J, the gap between germline ends came to 10 bases. CDR3 sequence: CASSQGGAANTEAFF. CDR3 nucleotide sequence: TGCGCCAGCAGCCAAGGTGGGGCAGCGAACACTGAAGCTTTCTTT.

This chain joins TRBV7-8 and TRBJ1-3, with a possible D match to TRBD1 (5 bases). V lost 4 bases and J 3 bases, leaving 13 bases between the germline ends. CDR3 length: 15 amino acids. Germline V gene lookup returns CDR1 SGHVS and CDR2 FQNEAQ. As DNA, the CDR3 is TGTGCCAGCAGCTCCGGGACTTCTTATGGAAACACCATATATTTT. Residues: CASSSGTSYGNTIYF. Looking up the rest from reference TRBV7-8 and TRBJ1-3 gives the full variable domain: GAGVSQSPRYKVAKRGQDVALRCDPISGHVSLFWYQQALGQGPEFLTYFQNEAQLDKSGLPSDRFFAERPEGSVSTLKIQRTQQEDSAVYLCASSSGTSYGNTIYFGEGSWLTVV.

V is TRBV29-1 and J is TRBJ2-2; D is undetermined. V lost 4 bases to trimming and J lost 1 base, with 10 bases between them. Germline-derived CDR1 and CDR2 are SQVTM and ANQGSEA. The CDR3 length is 14 residues. CDR3 DNA: TGCAGCGTTGTCGTATCCGGGAACACCGGGGAGCTGTTTTTT. The encoded protein is CSVVVSGNTGELFF.

The J gene is TRBJ2-7, the V gene TRBV21-1; TRBD2 is the table's D call, not checked against the DNA. TRBV21-1 is classified as a pseudogene. This CDR3 has 14 amino acids. The CDR3 DNA reads as TGTGCCAGCAGCAAGGGACTAGCGGGGGGGAAGGAGTACTTC. Translation: CASSKGLAGGKEYF.

This clone is a singleton in its sample. The V and J genes are TRBV19 and TRBJ2-3; 15 bases map to TRBD2. The CDR3 totals 16 residues. J gave up 5 bases and V 6 bases, and 6 bases lay outside the gene matches. Germline V gives CDR1 LNHDA, CDR2 SQIVND (reference sequence). CDR3 amino acids: CASRPGLAGGLDTQYF. The CDR3 bases are TGTGCCAGTAGACCAGGACTAGCGGGAGGGCTAGATACGCAGTATTTT.